These 27 T cell receptor beta chains originate from one sample sequenced in a study of T-cell reconstitution after alpha-beta-depleted transplantation in children. The TCRbeta library incorporated unique molecular identifiers. TCRdb reprocessed the PCR reads via MiXCR and lists one record per CDR3 protein. The sample records about 500,000 distinct CDR3 sequences, 30% to 35% being singletons. Specimen: PBMCs from the stem cell graft donor, collected from the stem cell graft. The receptors derive from a human donor who donated a stem cell graft to a child with aplastic anemia.

The chain's CDR3 is CASSGSQAGEAFF. The CDR3 bases are TGTGCCAGCTCGGGATCTCAGGCCGGGGAAGCTTTCTTT. The genes are TRBV5-6 and TRBJ1-1, with no clear D. The CDR3 length is 13 residues. V lost 7 bases, J lost 8 bases, and 18 bases lay in between. Germline lookup yields CDR1 SGHDT and CDR2 YYEEEE. Filled out from reference TRBV5-6 and TRBJ1-1, the complete variable domain reads DAGVTQSPTHLIKTRGQQVTLRCSPKSGHDTVSWYQQALGQGPQFIFQYYEEEERQRGNFPDRFSGHQFPNYSSELNVNALLLGDSALYLCASSGSQAGEAFFGQGTRLTVV.

The rearrangement links TRBV6-2 or TRBV6-3 to TRBJ2-7; 12 bases are shared with TRBD2. The CDR3 extends over 16 amino acids. The ends lost 2 bases at V and 2 bases at J; junction bases unmatched: 4. Germline V gene sequence: CDR1 MNHEY, CDR2 SVGEGT. For the CDR3, the DNA is TGTGCCAGCAGTTACCTCCGACTAGCGGGAGCCTACGAGCAGTACTTC. Its protein product is CASSYLRLAGAYEQYF.

The V call is TRBV7-2, the J call TRBJ1-1; D is ambiguous. The CDR3 extends over 16 amino acids. Germline-derived CDR1 and CDR2 are SGHTA and FQGNSA. Deletions cut 1 base from V and 1 base from J, with 13 bases between. DNA of the CDR3: TGTGCCAGCAGCTTAGACGCCTGGACGGCGAACACTGAAGCTTTCTTT. Its protein product is CASSLDAWTANTEAFF.

This chain links TRBV12-3 or TRBV12-4 with TRBJ1-1; perhaps TRBD1 as D (6 bases). The CDR3 contains 15 residues. V shed 8 bases and J shed 1 base, with 17 bases lying between them. CDR3 sequence (DNA): TGTGCCAGCGCATATAAACAGGGTGGGAACACTGAAGCTTTCTTT. The encoded protein is CASAYKQGGNTEAFF.

V gene TRBV12-3 or TRBV12-4 combines with J gene TRBJ2-1, with 14 positions matching TRBD2. The CDR3 has 15 amino acids. J gave up 9 bases and V 1 base, and 2 bases lay outside the gene matches. The CDR3 nucleotides are TGTGCCAGCAGTTTAGGACTAGCGGGAGGGGGTGAGCAGTTCTTC. It specifies CASSLGLAGGGEQFF.

The gene calls are TRBV4-2 and TRBJ1-2; no reliable D call. The CDR3 has 15 residues. Germline CDR1 reads LGHNA; CDR2 reads YNFKEQ. Trimming removed 4 bases from V and 2 bases from J, with 14 bases in between. In nucleotides, the CDR3 is TGTGCCAGCAGCCCCAGTGAGAGCGGAAACTATGGCTACACCTTC. As protein: CASSPSESGNYGYTF.

This chain joins TRBV4-2 and TRBJ2-5; no definite D call. CDR1 and CDR2 from the germline V gene are LGHNA and YNFKEQ. V was clipped by 5 bases and J by 0 bases, with 10 bases between them. This CDR3 spans 14 amino acids. The CDR3 DNA reads TGTGCCAGCAGCACTGGAACTAACCAAGAGACCCAGTACTTC. Its protein is CASSTGTNQETQYF.

V is TRBV16 and J is TRBJ1-2; 8 nucleotides align to TRBD1. V shed 4 bases and J 8 bases; nucleotides not matched to a gene: 3. The CDR3 runs 12 residues. Germline-derived CDR1 and CDR2 are KGHSY and FQNENV. The CDR3 DNA follows: TGTGCCAGCAGCCCAGACAGGGGCGGCTACACCTTC. Its translation: CASSPDRGGYTF.

V gene TRBV7-2 combines with J gene TRBJ1-4; 7 nucleotides agree with TRBD1. CDR3 length: 15 residues. CDR1 is SGHTA and CDR2 is FQGNSA in the germline V gene. Trimming removed 5 bases from V and 0 bases from J; junction bases left unmatched: 3. The CDR3 nucleotides are TGTGCCAGCAGCCGGGACAGTGCAACTAATGAAAAACTGTTTTTT. This codes for CASSRDSATNEKLFF.

This clonotype showed up just a few times. The V and J genes are TRBV20-1 and TRBJ2-1, with 10 nucleotides matching TRBD2. This CDR3 has 17 amino acids. CDR1 and CDR2 from the germline V gene are DFQATT and SNEGSKA (reference sequence). Trimming took 3 bases from V and 0 from J; bases not matched to a gene: 8. CDR3 sequence: CSARISSGRRSYNEQFF. The CDR3 nucleotides read TGCAGTGCTAGGATTTCTAGCGGGAGACGCTCCTACAATGAGCAGTTCTTC.

This chain joins TRBV11-3 and TRBJ2-1; 11 nucleotides match TRBD2. The CDR3 length is 17 residues. The V and J ends lost 0 bases and 6 bases, in that order; junction bases with no gene match: 7. The V gene's germline CDR1 is SGHNT and CDR2 YENEEA. CDR3 DNA sequence: TGTGCCAGCAGCTTAGACCTAGCGGGAGGACTTAGCAATGAGCAGTTCTTC. Encoded protein: CASSLDLAGGLSNEQFF. Supplemented by reference TRBV11-3 and TRBJ2-1, the full variable domain reads EAGVVQSPRYKIIEKKQPVAFWCNPISGHNTLYWYLQNLGQGPELLIRYENEEAVDDSQLPKDRFSAERLKGVDSTLKIQPAELGDSAVYLCASSLDLAGGLSNEQFFGPGTRLTVL.

This sequence joins TRBV5-1 and TRBJ2-6; 9 bases line up with TRBD1. V was clipped by 0 bases and J by 14 bases; unmatched bases: 9. Germline CDR1 and CDR2: SGHRS and YFSETQ. This CDR3 spans 15 amino acids. CDR3 region: CASSLAGGTGSFLTF. The CDR3, as DNA: TGCGCCAGCAGCTTGGCCGGAGGGACAGGGAGCTTCCTGACTTTC.

The chain carries TRBV10-3 and TRBJ2-2; 9 bases are a match to TRBD2. This CDR3 comprises 14 residues. Germline assignment: CDR1 ENHRY and CDR2 SYGVKD. The ends lost 4 bases at V and 6 bases at J; junction bases unmatched: 3. The CDR3 here is CAISGLAEAGELFF. The CDR3 region has the DNA TGTGCCATCAGTGGACTAGCGGAAGCCGGGGAGCTGTTTTTT.

The chain has TRBV7-9 and TRBJ2-1; TRBD2 aligns across 9 bases. CDR1 is SEHNR, CDR2 FQNEAQ, per germline (reference sequence). The CDR3 is 16 residues long. Trimming at V came to 3 bases and at J to 5 bases, leaving 8 bases not matched to a gene. The CDR3 DNA is TGTGCCAGCAGCTTTCTGCTAGCGGGGACTGACAATGAGCAGTTCTTC. Translated: CASSFLLAGTDNEQFF. The whole variable domain, remainder taken from reference TRBV7-9 and TRBJ2-1, is DTGVSQNPRHKITKRGQNVTFRCDPISEHNRLYWYRQTLGQGPEFLTYFQNEAQLEKSRLLSDRFSAERPKGSFSTLEIQRTEQGDSAMYLCASSFLLAGTDNEQFFGPGTRLTVL.

V is TRBV6-1 and J is TRBJ2-1; weak D call: TRBD2 (6 bases). The CDR3 consists of 15 residues. V was shortened by 2 bases and J by 3 bases, with 11 bases between the two germline ends. In germline, CDR1 is MNHNS, CDR2 SASEGT. The CDR3 reads CASSEPRLVYNEQFF. The CDR3, as DNA: TGTGCCAGCAGTGAACCGAGACTAGTCTACAATGAGCAGTTCTTC.

This clonotype was seen a single time. The rearrangement links TRBV27 to TRBJ2-3; D is unclear. CDR1 and CDR2 from the germline V gene are MNHEY and SMNVEV (reference sequence). The CDR3 has 15 amino acids. V was trimmed by 2 bases and J by 1 base, leaving 10 bases between them. The CDR3 bases are TGTGCCAGCAGTTTAGGAGATTATCGCACAGATACGCAGTATTTT. It specifies CASSLGDYRTDTQYF.

The chain links TRBV4-3 to TRBJ2-1; TRBD1 might be the D (6 bases). The CDR3 totals 18 residues. Per the germline V gene, CDR1 is LGHNA and CDR2 is YSLEER. V was trimmed by 0 bases and J by 6 bases, leaving 21 bases between them. This CDR3 is CASSQDQPGAPLFNEQFF. For the CDR3, the DNA is TGCGCCAGCAGCCAAGATCAGCCAGGGGCGCCTCTTTTCAATGAGCAGTTCTTC.

This clonotype was observed a handful of times. The V and J genes are TRBV18 and TRBJ1-1; D remains ambiguous. Trimming took off 2 bases at V and 3 bases at J, with 7 bases between the two ends. The CDR3 spans 13 residues. The V gene's germline CDR1 is KGHSH and CDR2 LQKENI. The CDR3 bases are TGTGCCAGCTCACCAATGTCGGACACTGAAGCTTTCTTT. This encodes CASSPMSDTEAFF.

This clonotype was seen only a few times. The V call is TRBV5-1, the J call TRBJ2-2, with TRBD1 as a possible D gene (6 bases). The germline gives CDR1 SGHRS, CDR2 YFSETQ. CDR3 length: 14 residues. V dropped 4 bases and J dropped 4 bases, with 11 bases sitting between them. CDR3 nucleotides: TGCGCCAGCAGCGCCGGGACACCCACCGGGGAGCTGTTTTTT. Its translation: CASSAGTPTGELFF.

This clonotype was seen only a few times. The CDR3, as DNA: TGTGCCACCAGCAGAGAGACAGGCGGTTCCTACGAGCAGTACTTC. Its protein product is CATSRETGGSYEQYF. The chain links TRBV15 to TRBJ2-7; the D gene is possibly TRBD1 (6 bases). Germline loops: CDR1 LNHNV, CDR2 YYDKDF (reference sequence). The CDR3 has 15 residues. V shed 0 bases and J shed 1 base, with 10 bases lying between them. The full variable domain, in which reference TRBV15 and TRBJ2-7 provide the parts outside the CDR3, is DAMVIQNPRYQVTQFGKPVTLSCSQTLNHNVMYWYQQKSSQAPKLLFHYYDKDFNNEADTPDNFQSRRPNTSFCFLDIRSPGLGDTAMYLCATSRETGGSYEQYFGPGTRLTVT.

This sequence joins TRBV29-1 and TRBJ2-2; D remains unclear. The germline V gene encodes CDR1 SQVTM and CDR2 ANQGSEA. The germline V and J ends were trimmed by 0 bases and 5 bases, with 10 bases remaining between them. The CDR3 loop spans 14 amino acids. The CDR3 coding sequence is TGCAGCGTTGAAGATCTCAAAAGAACCGGGGAGCTGTTTTTT. Translation gives CSVEDLKRTGELFF.

J is TRBJ2-3 and V is TRBV5-1, with D perhaps matching TRBD1 or TRBD2 (5 bases each). V lost 0 bases to trimming and J lost 0 bases, with 8 bases between them. Germline V lookup: CDR1 SGHRS, CDR2 YFSETQ. The CDR3 spans 15 residues. The DNA of the CDR3 is TGCGCCAGCAGCTTGGCCGAGGGGAGCACAGATACGCAGTATTTT. It encodes CASSLAEGSTDTQYF.

The rearrangement joins TRBV7-6 to TRBJ1-1, with D uncertain. The CDR3 extends over 15 amino acids. The germline gives CDR1 SGHVS, CDR2 FNYEAQ. V lost 0 bases and J 5 bases, leaving 13 bases between the germline ends. CDR3: CASSLASTSPTEAFF. The CDR3 DNA follows: TGTGCCAGCAGCTTAGCGTCGACGAGTCCTACTGAAGCTTTCTTT.

The chain carries TRBV20-1 and TRBJ2-4, with 10 nucleotides matching TRBD2. The junction had 21 bases not matched to a gene; V was cut back by 6 bases and J by 1 base. Germline V lookup: CDR1 DFQATT, CDR2 SNEGSKA (reference sequence). This CDR3 comprises 20 residues. As DNA, the CDR3 is TGCAGTGCCCGTGGGGCTAGCGGGAGTTTGGGGCCTGGGGCCAAAAACATTCAGTACTTC. This gives the protein CSARGASGSLGPGAKNIQYF.

The gene calls are TRBV11-2 and TRBJ2-6, with D possibly matching TRBD2 (5 bases). Trimming took off 2 bases at V and 0 bases at J, with 14 bases between the two ends. The length of the CDR3 is 18 residues. Germline loops: CDR1 SGHAT, CDR2 FQNNGV. CDR3 sequence: CASSLFGDYLSGANVLTF. The DNA of the CDR3 is TGTGCCAGCAGCTTATTCGGGGATTATCTCTCTGGGGCCAACGTCCTGACTTTC.

This clonotype was recorded only once. The J gene is TRBJ1-1, the V gene TRBV20-1; D possibly corresponds to TRBD1 (5 bases). With 2 bases removed from V and 1 base from J, the gap between germline ends came to 8 bases. The CDR3 covers 13 residues. The germline CDR1 and CDR2 sequences are DFQATT and SNEGSKA (reference sequence). CDR3 nucleotide sequence: TGCAGTGCTAGATTTGGGGGGAACACTGAAGCTTTCTTT. This codes for CSARFGGNTEAFF.

This rearrangement joins TRBV5-1 to TRBJ1-2; 7 bases line up with TRBD1. The CDR3 sequence is 15 residues long. The ends lost 4 bases at V and 2 bases at J; junction bases unmatched: 8. CDR1 and CDR2 from the germline V gene are SGHRS and YFSETQ. CDR3 amino acids: CASSKDGQANYGYTF. CDR3 DNA: TGCGCCAGCAGCAAAGATGGACAGGCGAACTATGGCTACACCTTC.